The 9 T cell receptor beta chains listed next were all sequenced from one sample in a study of T cells in Graves' hyperthyroidism and ophthalmopathy (dated by TCRdb to the late 2010s). Libraries were made using multiplex PCR. Sequencing took place on an Illumina HiSeq 2000. The TCR beta CDR3 regions were amplified from the RNA transcripts. A first-round RT-PCR of the TCR CDR3 used the HTBI primer set with the Qiagen OneStep RT-PCR kit. Using fastp trimming at Q25 and MiXCR clonotype assembly, TCRdb reanalyzed the public sequencing data and kept in-frame beta chains. Under each unique CDR3 protein, matching rows form one entry showing the most common genes and DNA. For this sample the table gives about 700,000 distinct CDR3 sequences, of which around 13% were detected only once. The ten largest clones take up around 9.6% of the sample. The source material was blood. Every receptor here comes from a woman aged 18 to 35 with Graves' hyperthyroidism.

On this clonotype itself: This could be a read error, since a much larger clone is one nucleotide away. The rearrangement joins TRBV7-3 to TRBJ2-2; D is undetermined. Germline CDR1 SGHTA, CDR2 FQGTGA. Trimming pared 5 bases from V and 4 bases from J, leaving 11 bases between. CDR3 length: 14 residues. The CDR3 nucleotides are TGTGCCAGCAGCCCCGGTAGTCGCACCGGGGAGCTGTTTTTT. It yields the protein CASSPGSRTGELFF.

The V and J genes are TRBV19 and TRBJ1-5, with D perhaps TRBD1 (6 bases). This CDR3 contains 15 residues. Germline V gene data show CDR1 as LNHDA and CDR2 as SQIVND (reference sequence). Trimming removed 3 bases from V and 3 bases from J, with 12 bases in between. Here the CDR3 DNA reads TGTGCCAGTAGTATGATGGCAGGGGCCAATCAGCCCCAGCATTTT. The encoded protein is CASSMMAGANQPQHF.

This clonotype has more than one count but fewer than ten. The V call is TRBV6-5, the J call TRBJ2-2; tentative D call: TRBD2 (6 bases). The V gene lost 0 bases and the J gene lost 7 bases, with 6 bases spanning the gap. CDR1 is MNHEY, CDR2 SVGAGI, per germline. CDR3 length equals 13 residues. The CDR3 loop reads CASSYSGGGELFF. In nucleotides, the CDR3 is TGTGCCAGCAGTTACTCGGGAGGCGGGGAGCTGTTTTTT.

Ten or more counts support this clonotype. The chain is built from TRBV11-1 and TRBJ2-3; possible D gene TRBD2, 6 bases. The CDR3 length is 16 residues. Germline V gene lookup returns CDR1 SGHAT and CDR2 FQDESV (reference sequence). Trimming stripped 5 bases from V and 2 bases from J, with 17 bases between. CDR3 nucleotide sequence: TGTGCCAGCAGCCCCCCCGGCGGGGACGACACAGATACGCAGTATTTT. Protein: CASSPPGGDDTDTQYF.

The J gene is TRBJ2-4, the V gene TRBV7-9, with D tentatively TRBD2 (5 bases). The CDR3 is 14 amino acids. Germline assignment: CDR1 SEHNR and CDR2 FQNEAQ (reference sequence). Trimming removed 1 base at V and 9 bases at J, with 13 bases between. The DNA of the CDR3 is TGTGCCAGCAGCTTAGTCGGAGCGGCTAGCATTCAGTACTTC. This codes for CASSLVGAASIQYF.

This clonotype was detected only a few times. The chain couples TRBV7-9 to TRBJ2-6, with D tentatively TRBD1 (5 bases). Germline CDR1 reads SEHNR; CDR2 reads FQNEAQ (reference sequence). The CDR3 has 16 amino acids. Trimming took 11 bases from V and 0 from J, leaving 17 bases between them. CDR3 nucleotides: TGTGCCGTACCCCCCACAGGAGTCTCTGGGGCCAACGTCCTGACTTTC. Its translation: CAVPPTGVSGANVLTF.

This clonotype showed up many times. The V call is TRBV7-6, the J call TRBJ2-7; 8 nucleotides align to TRBD2. There are 16 residues in the CDR3. Trimming took 5 bases from V and 2 from J; bases not matched to a gene: 11. Germline V gene sequence: CDR1 SGHVS, CDR2 FNYEAQ. The CDR3 protein is CASSETPGGTTYEQYF. The CDR3 DNA is TGTGCCAGCAGCGAAACACCGGGGGGGACGACCTACGAGCAGTACTTC.

In its sample, this clonotype was seen many times. The rearrangement uses TRBV28 and TRBJ2-7; TRBD1 agrees at 8 bases. Per the germline V gene, CDR1 is MDHEN and CDR2 is SYDVKM. V lost 3 bases and J lost 1; bases outside the gene matches: 2. The length of the CDR3 is 14 residues. The CDR3, as DNA: TGTGCCAGCAGTTTGGACAGGGCGTCCTACGAGCAGTACTTC. Its translation: CASSLDRASYEQYF. The entire variable domain, with the rest obtained from reference TRBV28 and TRBJ2-7, is as follows: DVKVTQSSRYLVKRTGEKVFLECVQDMDHENMFWYRQDPGLGLRLIYFSYDVKMKEKGDIPEGYSVSREKKERFSLILESASTNQTSMYLCASSLDRASYEQYFGPGTRLTVT.

This clonotype was counted a few times. The rearrangement uses TRBV6-2 or TRBV6-3 and TRBJ2-2; 10 nucleotides agree with TRBD2. V was clipped by 2 bases and J by 2 bases; unmatched bases: 11. CDR3 length equals 19 residues. Germline-derived CDR1 and CDR2 are MNHEY and SVGEGT. The CDR3 spells CASSYPPTSGSGNTGELFF. The CDR3 nucleotides are TGTGCCAGCAGTTACCCCCCGACTAGCGGGTCGGGCAACACCGGGGAGCTGTTTTTT.